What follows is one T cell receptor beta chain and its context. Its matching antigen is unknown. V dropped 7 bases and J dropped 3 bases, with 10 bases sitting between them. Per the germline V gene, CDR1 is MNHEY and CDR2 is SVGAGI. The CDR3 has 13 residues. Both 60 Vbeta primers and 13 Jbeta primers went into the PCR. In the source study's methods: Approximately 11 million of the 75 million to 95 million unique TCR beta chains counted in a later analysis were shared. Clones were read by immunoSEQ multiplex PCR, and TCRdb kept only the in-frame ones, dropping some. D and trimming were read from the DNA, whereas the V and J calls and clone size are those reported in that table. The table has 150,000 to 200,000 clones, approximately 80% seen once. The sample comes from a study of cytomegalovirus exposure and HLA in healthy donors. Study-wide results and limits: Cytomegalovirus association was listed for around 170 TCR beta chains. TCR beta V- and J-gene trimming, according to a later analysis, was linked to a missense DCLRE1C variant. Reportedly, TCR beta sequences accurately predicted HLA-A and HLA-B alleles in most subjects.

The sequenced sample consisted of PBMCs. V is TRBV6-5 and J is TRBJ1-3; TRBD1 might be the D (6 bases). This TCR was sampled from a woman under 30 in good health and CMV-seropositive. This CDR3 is CASTPDSGNTIYF. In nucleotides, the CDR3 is TGTGCCAGCACTCCGGACAGTGGAAACACCATATATTTT.